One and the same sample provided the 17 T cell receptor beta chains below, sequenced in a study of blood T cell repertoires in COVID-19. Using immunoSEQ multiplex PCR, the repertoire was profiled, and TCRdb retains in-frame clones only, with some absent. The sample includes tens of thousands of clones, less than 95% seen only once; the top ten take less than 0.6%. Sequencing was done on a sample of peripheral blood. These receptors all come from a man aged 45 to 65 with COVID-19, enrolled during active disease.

In nucleotides, the CDR3 is TGTGCCAGCAGTTACCGAGGGGGGGATGGAAACACCATATATTTT. Its translation is CASSYRGGDGNTIYF. The chain couples TRBV6-5 to TRBJ1-3, with D tentatively TRBD1 (6 bases). This CDR3 has 15 amino acids. Deletions cut 2 bases from V and 3 bases from J, with 11 bases between. Germline assignment: CDR1 MNHEY and CDR2 SVGAGI.

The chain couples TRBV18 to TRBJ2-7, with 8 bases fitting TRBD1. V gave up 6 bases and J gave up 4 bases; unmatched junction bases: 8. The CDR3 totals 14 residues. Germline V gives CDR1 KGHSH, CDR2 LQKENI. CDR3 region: CASSTGDRQYEQYF. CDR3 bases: TGTGCCAGCTCGACAGGGGACCGACAATACGAGCAGTACTTC.

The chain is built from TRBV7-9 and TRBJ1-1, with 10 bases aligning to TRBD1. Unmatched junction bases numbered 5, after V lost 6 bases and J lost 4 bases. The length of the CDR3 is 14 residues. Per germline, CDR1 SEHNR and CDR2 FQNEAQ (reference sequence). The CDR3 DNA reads TGTGCCAGCAGTTGGGACAGGGGAGGCACTGAAGCTTTCTTT. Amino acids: CASSWDRGGTEAFF.

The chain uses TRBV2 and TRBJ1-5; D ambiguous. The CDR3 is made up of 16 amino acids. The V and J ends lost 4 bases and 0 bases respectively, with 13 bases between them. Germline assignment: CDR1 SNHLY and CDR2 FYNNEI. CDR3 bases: TGTGCCAGCAGTGGGGCAGAACCACATAGCAATCAGCCCCAGCATTTT. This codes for CASSGAEPHSNQPQHF.

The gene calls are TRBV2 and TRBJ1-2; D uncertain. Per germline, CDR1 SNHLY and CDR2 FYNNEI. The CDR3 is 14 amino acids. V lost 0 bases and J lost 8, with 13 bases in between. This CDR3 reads CASSEAPGIRGYTF. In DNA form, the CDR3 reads TGTGCCAGCAGTGAAGCCCCGGGGATACGGGGCTACACCTTC.

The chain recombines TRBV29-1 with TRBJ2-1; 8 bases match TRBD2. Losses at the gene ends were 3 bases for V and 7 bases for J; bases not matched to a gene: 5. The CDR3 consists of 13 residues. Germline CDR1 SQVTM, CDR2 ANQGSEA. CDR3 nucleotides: TGCAGCGTTGATACTAGCGGTCCTAATGAGCAGTTCTTC. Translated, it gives CSVDTSGPNEQFF.

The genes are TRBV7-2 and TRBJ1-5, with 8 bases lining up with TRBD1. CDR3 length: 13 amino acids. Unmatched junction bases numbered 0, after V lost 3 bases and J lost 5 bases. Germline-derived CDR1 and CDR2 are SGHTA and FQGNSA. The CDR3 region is CASSLTGDQPQHF. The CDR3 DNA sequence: TGTGCCAGCAGCTTGACAGGGGATCAGCCCCAGCATTTT.

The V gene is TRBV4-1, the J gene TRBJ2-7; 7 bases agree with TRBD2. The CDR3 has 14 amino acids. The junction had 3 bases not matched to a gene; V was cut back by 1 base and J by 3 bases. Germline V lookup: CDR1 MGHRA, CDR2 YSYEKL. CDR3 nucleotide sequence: TGCGCCAGCAGCCAAGTGGGCGGGAGCTACGAGCAGTACTTC. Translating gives CASSQVGGSYEQYF.

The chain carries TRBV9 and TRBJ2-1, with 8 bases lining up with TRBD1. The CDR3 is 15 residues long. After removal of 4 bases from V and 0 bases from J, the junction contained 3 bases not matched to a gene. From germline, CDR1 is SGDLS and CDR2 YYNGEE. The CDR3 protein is CASSSDRGSYNEQFF. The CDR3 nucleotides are TGTGCCAGCAGCTCAGACAGGGGCTCCTACAATGAGCAGTTCTTC.

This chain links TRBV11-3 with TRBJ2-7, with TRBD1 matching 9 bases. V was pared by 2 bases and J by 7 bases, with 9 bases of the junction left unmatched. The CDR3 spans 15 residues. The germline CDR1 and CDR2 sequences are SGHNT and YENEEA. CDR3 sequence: CASSLTGTGSSEQYF. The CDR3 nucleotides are TGTGCCAGCAGCTTAACCGGGACAGGGTCGAGTGAGCAGTACTTC.

The CDR3 reads CASSQDSGGPYNEQFF. The CDR3 nucleotides are TGTGCCAGCAGTCAGGACTCCGGAGGTCCCTACAATGAGCAGTTCTTC. This chain connects TRBV6-6 to TRBJ2-1, with D possibly TRBD2 on 5 matching bases. The germline V and J ends were trimmed by 5 bases and 2 bases, with 16 bases remaining between them. Germline values: CDR1 MNHNY, CDR2 SVGAGI (reference sequence). The CDR3 consists of 16 residues.

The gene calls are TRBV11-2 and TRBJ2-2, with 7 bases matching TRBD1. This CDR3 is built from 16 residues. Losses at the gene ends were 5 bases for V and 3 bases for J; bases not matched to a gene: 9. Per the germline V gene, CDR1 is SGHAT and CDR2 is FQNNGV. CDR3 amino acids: CASSPDGDRYTGELFF. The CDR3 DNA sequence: TGTGCCAGCAGCCCAGATGGGGACAGATACACCGGGGAGCTGTTTTTT.

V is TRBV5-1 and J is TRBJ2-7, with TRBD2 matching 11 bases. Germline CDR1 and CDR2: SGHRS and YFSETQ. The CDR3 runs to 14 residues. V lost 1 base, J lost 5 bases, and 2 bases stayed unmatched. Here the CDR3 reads CASSLTSGSHEQYF. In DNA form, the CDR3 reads TGCGCCAGCAGCTTGACTAGCGGGAGCCACGAGCAGTACTTC.

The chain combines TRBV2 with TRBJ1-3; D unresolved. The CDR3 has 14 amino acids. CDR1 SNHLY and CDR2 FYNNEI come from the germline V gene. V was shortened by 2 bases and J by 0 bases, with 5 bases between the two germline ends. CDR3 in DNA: TGTGCCAGCAGTGAACAGGTCTCTGGAAACACCATATATTTT. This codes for CASSEQVSGNTIYF.

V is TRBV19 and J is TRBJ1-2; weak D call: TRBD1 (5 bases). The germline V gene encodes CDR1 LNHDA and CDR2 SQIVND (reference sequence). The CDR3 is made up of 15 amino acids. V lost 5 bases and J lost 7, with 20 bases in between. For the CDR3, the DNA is TGTGCCAGTAGTCCACGGACACCTTTGGCCCTTGGCTACACCTTC. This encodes CASSPRTPLALGYTF.

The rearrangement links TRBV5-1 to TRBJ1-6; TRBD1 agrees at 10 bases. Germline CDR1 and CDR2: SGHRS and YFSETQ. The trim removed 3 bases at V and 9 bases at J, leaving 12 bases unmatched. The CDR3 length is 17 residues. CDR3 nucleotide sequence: TGCGCCAGCAGCTCGGACGAACCGGGACAGGGGACTTCACCCCTCCACTTT. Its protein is CASSSDEPGQGTSPLHF.

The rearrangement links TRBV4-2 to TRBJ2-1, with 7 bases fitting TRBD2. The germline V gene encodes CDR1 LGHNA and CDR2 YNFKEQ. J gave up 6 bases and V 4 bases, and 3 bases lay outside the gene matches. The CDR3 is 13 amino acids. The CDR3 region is CASSPGLSNEQFF. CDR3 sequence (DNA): TGTGCCAGCAGCCCGGGACTATCCAATGAGCAGTTCTTC.